A selection of T cell receptor delta chains follows, all from one sample in a study of gamma-delta chains in newborns, infants, children. TCRdb re-processed the reads using CATT. The data contain some 5,700 delta-chain clones, around 1.9% of them singletons. The sample was blood. These receptors originate from a child who was a newborn, infant or young child, either healthy, febrile or measles-vaccinated (not recorded which). Both conserved end residues are part of each CDR3. Part of the rows lack a size; the others show once, few, many or a class for expanded clones.

>TRDV2|TRDJ3|many
CACDTVLGDWSSWDTRQMFF
>TRDV2|TRDJ3|-
CACDTWGTSISWDTRQMFF
>TRDV2|TRDJ3|medium-sized
CACDGVLDLASWDTRQMFF
>TRDV2|TRDJ3|medium-sized
CACDTVLGDKSWDTRQMFF
>TRDV2|TRDJ3|medium-sized
CACDTAGVTLLRDTRQMFF
>TRDV2|TRDJ2|medium-sized
CACDLLGIRGALTAQLFF
>TRDV2|TRDJ3|medium-sized
CACDTLEPRGMDTRQMFF
>TRDV1|TRDJ1|few
CALGEPGLTAYTDKLIF
>TRDV2|TRDJ3|medium-sized
CACDTLLGDTDWDTRQMFF
>TRDV2|TRDJ3|medium-sized
CACDTAGGYSSWDTRQMFF
>TRDV2|TRDJ3|medium-sized
CACDTVDGGYAASWDTRQMFF
>TRDV3|TRDJ2|-
CAFRGGGIGALTAQLFF
>TRDV2|TRDJ3|medium-sized
CACDTFTGGRSSWDTRQMFF
>TRDV2|TRDJ1|medium-sized
CACDTAGGYADKLIF
>TRDV2|TRDJ3|medium-sized
CACDTVMGTPPWDTRQMFF
>TRDV2|TRDJ3|few
CACDPVYWGISWDTRQMFF
>TRDV2|TRDJ3|-
CACDTLRGYKTSWDTRQMFF
>TRDV2|TRDJ3|medium-sized
CACDTEWGTGGRSWDTRQMFF